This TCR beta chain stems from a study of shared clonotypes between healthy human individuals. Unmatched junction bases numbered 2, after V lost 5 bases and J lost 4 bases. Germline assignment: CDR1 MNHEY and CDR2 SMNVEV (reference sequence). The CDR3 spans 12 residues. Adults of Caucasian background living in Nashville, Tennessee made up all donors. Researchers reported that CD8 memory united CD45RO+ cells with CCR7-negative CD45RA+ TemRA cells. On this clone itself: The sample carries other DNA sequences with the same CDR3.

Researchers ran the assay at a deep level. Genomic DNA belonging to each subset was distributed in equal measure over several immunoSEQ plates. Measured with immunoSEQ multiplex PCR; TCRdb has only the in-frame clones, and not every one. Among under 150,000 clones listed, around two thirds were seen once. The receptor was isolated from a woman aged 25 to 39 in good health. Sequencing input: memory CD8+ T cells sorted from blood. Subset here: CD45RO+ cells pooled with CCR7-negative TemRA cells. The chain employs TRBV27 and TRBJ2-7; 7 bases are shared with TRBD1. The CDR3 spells CASSQTGYEQYF. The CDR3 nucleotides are TGTGCCAGCAGTCAGACAGGGTACGAGCAGTACTTC.